Given below is one T cell receptor (beta chain) in context. Authors' methods: Cell counts per sample came from amplifying reference gene primers. Sequenced by immunoSEQ multiplex PCR; TCRdb stores in-frame clones only, minus some. The V and J calls and the clone size are those of that table, but D and trimming were determined from the DNA. Seen here are some 270,000 clones, about 91% observed once, and the top ten hold less than 5%. The sample belongs to a study of blood T cell repertoires in COVID-19. Study information: Sites across the United States, Italy and Spain contributed samples from acute and convalescent COVID-19. The analysed material was cDNA or gDNA that came from T cells, B-cell-depleted T cells, or PBMCs.

CDR3 length: 14 amino acids. Trimming took 4 bases from V and 8 from J, leaving 16 bases between them. Germline CDR1 is ENHRY and CDR2 is SYGVKD. Sequencing was done on a sample of peripheral blood. This clonotype was sampled from a woman aged 40-49 years who had recovered from COVID-19. The chain combines TRBV10-3 with TRBJ2-3, with a possible D match to TRBD2 (5 bases). The chain's CDR3 is CAISGSTRASTQYF. The CDR3, as DNA: TGTGCCATCAGTGGTTCTACTAGAGCCTCTACGCAGTATTTT.